The source of this TCR beta chain is a study of memory CD4+ T cells and cytomegalovirus serostatus. As for the study in general: Of the healthy Belgian adults, nine or ten were CMV seropositive and about 24 seronegative. General observations from the study: The CMV-associated TCR signature appears largely within the CD4+ memory repertoire.

Single viable CD3+CD4+CD8-CD45RO+ cells were sorted as the memory CD4+ T cells. After thawing, CD4+ T cells were positively selected. In the authors' methods: Out-of-frame sequences were removed, leaving around 2.2 million distinct TCRbeta sequences. Sequencing used immunoSEQ multiplex PCR; TCRdb keeps in-frame clones, though not all of them. Clone size and the V and J calls come from that table; the DNA yielded D and trimming. The table includes some 95,000 clones, approximately 80% detected once. The CDR3 consists of 14 residues. Germline loops: CDR1 MNHEY, CDR2 SVGAGI. Trimming removed 8 bases from V and 2 bases from J; junction bases left unmatched: 6. Of note for this clone: What it binds is unknown.

The origin of this receptor is an adult in good health and CMV-seropositive. This rearrangement joins TRBV6-5 to TRBJ1-1; 9 positions match TRBD1. The sample consisted of memory CD4+ T cells from blood. The CDR3: CASGRQGENTEAFF. In nucleotides, the CDR3 is TGTGCCAGCGGCAGACAGGGGGAAAACACTGAAGCTTTCTTT.